These 18 T cell receptor beta chains came from one sample sequenced in a study of cytomegalovirus exposure and HLA in healthy donors. The study ran its PCR with 60 Vbeta and 13 Jbeta primers. The assay was immunoSEQ multiplex PCR, and TCRdb's table has in-frame clones only and misses some. The table lists roughly 140,000 clones, more than 75% of them singletons, with 2% to 2.5% in the top ten. The sample taken for sequencing was PBMCs. The receptors originated from a young woman in good health and CMV-seropositive.

The V gene is TRBV7-2, the J gene TRBJ2-1; perhaps TRBD1 as D (5 bases). V lost 1 base and J 8 bases, leaving 15 bases between the germline ends. CDR1 and CDR2 (germline): SGHTA, FQGNSA. This CDR3 spans 15 amino acids. The CDR3 protein is CASSLEGVAGYEQFF. CDR3 nucleotides: TGTGCCAGCAGCTTAGAAGGGGTGGCTGGGTATGAGCAGTTCTTC. The complete variable domain, with remaining parts taken from reference TRBV7-2 and TRBJ2-1, reads GAGVSQSPSNKVTEKGKDVELRCDPISGHTALYWYRQSLGQGLEFLIYFQGNSAPDKSGLPSDRFSAERTGGSVSTLTIQRTQQEDSAVYLCASSLEGVAGYEQFFGPGTRLTVL.

This clone was seen only once. The J gene is TRBJ1-5, the V gene TRBV5-1; D is ambiguous. The CDR3 length is 13 residues. Trimming removed 2 bases at V and 5 bases at J, with 8 bases between. Germline V CDR1 and CDR2: SGHRS, YFSETQ. The chain's CDR3 is CASSFIPDQPQHF. As DNA, the CDR3 is TGCGCCAGCAGCTTTATCCCGGATCAGCCCCAGCATTTT.

The chain combines TRBV7-6 with TRBJ1-2, with a possible D match to TRBD1 (6 bases). CDR3 length equals 16 residues. Germline loops: CDR1 SGHVS, CDR2 FNYEAQ. Trimming took off 4 bases at V and 1 base at J, with 16 bases between the two ends. The chain's CDR3 is CASSSPGQKINYGYTF. Here the CDR3 DNA reads TGTGCCAGCAGCTCACCGGGACAAAAAATTAACTATGGCTACACCTTC.

The chain carries TRBV6-6 and TRBJ2-7; 7 bases fit TRBD2. V shed 0 bases, J shed 5 bases, and the junction held 4 bases outside the gene matches. There are 14 residues in the CDR3. The germline V gene has CDR1 MNHNY and CDR2 SVGAGI (reference sequence). The CDR3 reads CASSYSTSLNEQYF. CDR3 DNA: TGTGCCAGCAGTTACTCGACTAGCTTAAACGAGCAGTACTTC.

This clone came up a few times. The chain is built from TRBV14 and TRBJ1-1, with D hard to call. V lost 2 bases, J lost 4 bases, and 11 bases lay in between. The CDR3 has 14 amino acids. Looked up from germline, CDR1 is SGHDN and CDR2 is FVKESK. The CDR3 loop reads CASSQQLGSTEAFF. CDR3 DNA sequence: TGTGCCAGCAGCCAACAGCTGGGCAGCACTGAAGCTTTCTTT.

The chain employs TRBV6-5 and TRBJ1-6; 9 nucleotides align to TRBD1. The CDR3 is 14 amino acids. Trimming took 8 bases from V and 6 from J; bases not matched to a gene: 5. CDR1 is MNHEY, CDR2 SVGAGI, per germline. The CDR3 bases are TGTGCCAGCCGCCCGGACAGGGGTAATTCACCCCTCCACTTT. It specifies CASRPDRGNSPLHF.

The CDR3 region is CASSLRGNQPQHF. The CDR3 bases are TGTGCCAGCAGCTTACGGGGGAATCAGCCCCAGCATTTT. The chain has TRBV7-9 and TRBJ1-5, with a tentative D call TRBD1 (5 bases). Trimming took off 2 bases at V and 4 bases at J, with 6 bases between the two ends. From germline, CDR1 is SEHNR and CDR2 FQNEAQ (reference sequence). This CDR3 contains 13 residues. The entire variable domain, with the rest obtained from reference TRBV7-9 and TRBJ1-5, is as follows: DTGVSQNPRHKITKRGQNVTFRCDPISEHNRLYWYRQTLGQGPEFLTYFQNEAQLEKSRLLSDRFSAERPKGSFSTLEIQRTEQGDSAMYLCASSLRGNQPQHFGDGTRLSIL.

The V gene is TRBV6-5, the J gene TRBJ1-3; D gene uncertain. The CDR3 sequence is 15 residues long. V dropped 4 bases and J dropped 0 bases, with 10 bases sitting between them. Germline CDR1 MNHEY, CDR2 SVGAGI. In DNA form, the CDR3 reads TGTGCCAGCAGTTCGGAAGGAGGCTCTGGAAACACCATATATTTT. Residues: CASSSEGGSGNTIYF.

The chain is built from TRBV5-1 and TRBJ2-3; TRBD2 agrees at 10 bases. Trimming at V came to 0 bases and at J to 0 bases, leaving 10 bases not matched to a gene. The CDR3 covers 19 residues. The V gene's germline CDR1 is SGHRS and CDR2 YFSETQ. CDR3 protein: CASSLDVSGGIKSTDTQYF. CDR3 DNA sequence: TGCGCCAGCAGCTTGGATGTTAGCGGGGGGATAAAGAGCACAGATACGCAGTATTTT.

V gene TRBV25-1 combines with J gene TRBJ2-7, with D possibly TRBD1 on 5 matching bases. Germline V gene data show CDR1 as MGHDK and CDR2 as SYGVNS. This CDR3 region has 13 residues. V lost 2 bases and J 10 bases, leaving 15 bases between the germline ends. CDR3 coding DNA: TGTGCCAGCAGTGAAACGGCAACAGGTGGCCAGTACTTC. It is translated as CASSETATGGQYF.

The V call is TRBV5-5, the J call TRBJ1-3; no clear D gene. The V and J ends lost 4 bases and 11 bases respectively, with 22 bases between them. Germline V gene lookup returns CDR1 SGHKS and CDR2 YYEKEE (reference sequence). This CDR3 region has 15 residues. CDR3 nucleotide sequence: TGTGCCAGCAGCCCGGAAGGACCGTCGGGGAGGGCCATATATTTT. This gives the protein CASSPEGPSGRAIYF.

This chain connects TRBV18 to TRBJ1-1, with D unresolved. V shed 3 bases and J shed 1 base, with 27 bases lying between them. This CDR3 region has 20 residues. Germline CDR1 reads KGHSH; CDR2 reads LQKENI. The CDR3 loop reads CASSPQGRQRAETWNTEAFF. Here the CDR3 DNA reads TGTGCCAGCTCACCTCAAGGGAGGCAACGTGCCGAAACGTGGAACACTGAAGCTTTCTTT.

The chain carries TRBV19 and TRBJ1-1; TRBD1 agrees at 7 bases. The germline CDR1 and CDR2 sequences are LNHDA and SQIVND (reference sequence). J was trimmed by 5 bases and V by 7 bases; bases with no gene match: 7. This CDR3 is 13 amino acids long. CDR3 nucleotide sequence: TGTGCCAGTAACATCGACAGGGATACTGAAGCTTTCTTT. Translating gives CASNIDRDTEAFF.

The chain carries TRBV9 and TRBJ2-7; 8 bases agree with TRBD2. This CDR3 is 16 amino acids long. The germline V gene has CDR1 SGDLS and CDR2 YYNGEE. The junction had 5 bases not matched to a gene; V was cut back by 0 bases and J by 0 bases. Written as DNA, the CDR3 is TGTGCCAGCAGCGTAGGGCTAGCGGGTGACTCCTACGAGCAGTACTTC. This translates into CASSVGLAGDSYEQYF.

J is TRBJ2-7 and V is TRBV28, with 7 bases fitting TRBD1. The CDR3 length is 11 residues. Germline V gene lookup returns CDR1 MDHEN and CDR2 SYDVKM. With V trimmed by 6 bases and J by 9 bases, 5 bases remained unmatched. Written as DNA, the CDR3 is TGTGCCAGCAGGACAGGGTTAGTGCAGTACTTC. Its translation is CASRTGLVQYF.

The V and J genes are TRBV5-4 and TRBJ2-5; 7 nucleotides agree with TRBD1. The CDR3 covers 15 residues. Germline V CDR1 and CDR2: SGHNT, YYREEE (reference sequence). Unmatched junction bases numbered 10, after V lost 4 bases and J lost 4 bases. CDR3 nucleotides: TGTGCCAGCAGCGCAAACAGGGGTGGGAGAGAGACCCAGTACTTC. Its protein product is CASSANRGGRETQYF.

The genes are TRBV14 and TRBJ1-2, with 11 bases fitting TRBD1. The V segment lost 4 bases and the J segment 2 bases; nucleotides outside the gene matches: 15. Germline values: CDR1 SGHDN, CDR2 FVKESK. This CDR3 region has 19 residues. The CDR3 spells CASSREPGQGAGENYGYTF. For the CDR3, the DNA is TGTGCCAGCAGCCGAGAACCCGGACAGGGGGCGGGTGAGAACTATGGCTACACCTTC.

The chain employs TRBV6-1 and TRBJ1-5, with D possibly being TRBD1 (5 bases). This CDR3 spans 14 amino acids. V lost 3 bases and J lost 7, with 13 bases in between. Per germline, CDR1 MNHNS and CDR2 SASEGT. CDR3 protein: CASSESPGLQPQHF. CDR3 DNA sequence: TGTGCCAGCAGTGAGTCGCCAGGGCTCCAGCCCCAGCATTTT.